Shown below are 15 T cell receptor beta chains from a single sample sequenced in a study of graft-versus-host responses after intestinal transplantation. The researchers put approximately 200,000 CFSE-labeled responder cells into plates with approximately 200,000 irradiated, violet-dye-labeled stimulator cells. Data came from immunoSEQ multiplex PCR; TCRdb stores just in-frame clones and leaves some out. The top ten clones hold about 1.9% of a sample with about 14,000 clones, about 34% of them seen once. The specimen was alloreactive CD8+ T cells from a mixed lymphocyte reaction culture, collected before intestinal transplant. The subset is: CFSE-low proliferating T cells sorted from roughly 6-day pre-transplant mixed lymphocyte reaction (GvH or HvG direction). The receptor source for this set is a human patient who received an intestinal transplant.

J is TRBJ2-3 and V is TRBV7-9; 9 bases are shared with TRBD2. Germline V gives CDR1 SEHNR, CDR2 FQNEAQ (reference sequence). The CDR3 runs 17 residues. The trim removed 6 bases at V and 0 bases at J, leaving 10 bases unmatched. CDR3 loop: CASRPALAGESTDTQYF. DNA for the CDR3: TGTGCCAGCAGACCAGCATTAGCGGGGGAGAGCACAGATACGCAGTATTTT.

The chain recombines TRBV27 with TRBJ2-4; TRBD1 aligns across 9 bases. The junction had 7 bases not matched to a gene; V was cut back by 6 bases and J by 7 bases. Germline CDR1 reads MNHEY; CDR2 reads SMNVEV (reference sequence). The CDR3 sequence is 14 residues long. The CDR3 DNA is TGTGCCAGCAGGGTACAGGGGGCGCAGAACATTCAGTACTTC. It is translated as CASRVQGAQNIQYF.

In this sample, this clone turned up a few times. The chain joins TRBV10-2 to TRBJ1-1; D is possibly TRBD1 (6 bases). With 5 bases removed from V and 6 bases from J, the gap between germline ends came to 19 bases. Looked up from germline, CDR1 is WSHSY and CDR2 is SAAADI. CDR3 length equals 15 residues. The CDR3 here is CASSSPWGGSSEAFF. The CDR3 nucleotides read TGCGCCAGCAGTTCCCCCTGGGGGGGCTCCTCTGAAGCTTTCTTT.

This clone occurred a few times. The rearrangement uses TRBV11-2 and TRBJ2-2; the D is unclear. CDR1 is SGHAT, CDR2 FQNNGV, per germline. The CDR3 has 13 residues. V lost 1 base, J lost 7 bases, and 7 bases lay in between. In nucleotides, the CDR3 is TGTGCCAGCAGCTTAGCGTCCCTCGGGGAGCTGTTTTTT. It is translated as CASSLASLGELFF.

The J gene is TRBJ1-1, the V gene TRBV11-2; 12 positions match TRBD1. V was pared by 1 base and J by 6 bases, with 9 bases of the junction left unmatched. This CDR3 region has 17 residues. The germline CDR1 and CDR2 sequences are SGHAT and FQNNGV. CDR3 sequence reads: CASSLVAPGQGAAEAFF. CDR3 DNA sequence: TGTGCCAGCAGCTTAGTCGCGCCGGGACAGGGGGCGGCTGAAGCTTTCTTT.

Only a few counts were recorded for this clone. This rearrangement joins TRBV9 to TRBJ2-7; 8 bases fit TRBD1. Germline CDR1 reads SGDLS; CDR2 reads YYNGEE. CDR3 length: 14 amino acids. J gave up 3 bases and V 2 bases, and 4 bases lay outside the gene matches. The CDR3 is CASSVRGRGYEQYF. CDR3 sequence (DNA): TGTGCCAGCAGCGTCAGGGGGCGCGGCTACGAGCAGTACTTC.

The V and J genes are TRBV9 and TRBJ2-1, with TRBD2 as a possible D gene (6 bases). Between the trimmed V and J ends, which lost 3 bases and 5 bases, there was a span of 12 bases. Germline values: CDR1 SGDLS, CDR2 YYNGEE. The CDR3 is 14 residues long. The CDR3 DNA follows: TGTGCCAGCAGCGCTACGGACTACCACAATGAGCAGTTCTTC. Translation: CASSATDYHNEQFF.

The chain carries TRBV30 and TRBJ1-2; 10 nucleotides line up with TRBD1. Germline CDR1 and CDR2: GTSNPN and SVGIG (reference sequence). This CDR3 has 14 amino acids. Unmatched junction bases numbered 5, after V lost 3 bases and J lost 4 bases. The CDR3 DNA is TGTGCCTGGAGCCAGACAGGGGGCGGCTATGGCTACACCTTC. Its translation: CAWSQTGGGYGYTF.

This clone is medium-sized. The CDR3 coding sequence is TGTGCCAGCAGCAAAAAGGAGACAGGGACCTATGGCTACACCTTC. It translates to CASSKKETGTYGYTF. The chain carries TRBV21-1 and TRBJ1-2; the table gives TRBD1 as D, unverified against the DNA. TRBV21-1 is designated a pseudogene. This CDR3 is built from 15 residues.

This chain uses TRBV30 with TRBJ2-3; 8 positions agree with TRBD1. Germline loops: CDR1 GTSNPN, CDR2 SVGIG (reference sequence). CDR3 length: 13 amino acids. The ends lost 5 bases at V and 2 bases at J; junction bases unmatched: 3. CDR3 residues: CAWETGDTDTQYF. In DNA, the CDR3 is TGTGCCTGGGAGACAGGGGACACAGATACGCAGTATTTT.

The chain couples TRBV5-1 to TRBJ2-1; possibly TRBD2 for D (7 bases). This CDR3 is built from 13 residues. Germline CDR1 SGHRS, CDR2 YFSETQ. Trimming removed 1 base from V and 8 bases from J, with 10 bases in between. The CDR3 DNA follows: TGCGCCAGCAGCTTGACGGGGGGCTATGAGCAGTTCTTC. It codes for CASSLTGGYEQFF.

This clone is judged medium-sized (0.01 to 0.1%). CDR3 coding DNA: TGCGCCAGCAGCCTTGGACAGGCCGCAACTAATGAAAAACTGTTTTTT. Its protein is CASSLGQAATNEKLFF. V gene TRBV4-3 combines with J gene TRBJ1-4; 7 positions agree with TRBD1. The V gene end was trimmed by 4 bases and the J gene end by 0 bases; junction bases not matched to a gene: 5. The CDR3 length is 16 residues. Germline loops: CDR1 LGHNA, CDR2 YSLEER.

V is TRBV27 and J is TRBJ2-7; 8 nucleotides line up with TRBD1. Germline CDR1 MNHEY, CDR2 SMNVEV (reference sequence). This CDR3 region has 16 residues. Trimming at V came to 0 bases and at J to 2 bases, leaving 6 bases not matched to a gene. CDR3 nucleotide sequence: TGTGCCAGCAGTTTATCCCCGGGACAGGTCGCCTACGAGCAGTACTTC. Translating gives CASSLSPGQVAYEQYF.

The chain uses TRBV29-1 and TRBJ2-2, with TRBD1 matching 8 bases. CDR3 length: 14 residues. CDR1 and CDR2 from the germline V gene are SQVTM and ANQGSEA. Trimming removed 7 bases from V and 6 bases from J; junction bases left unmatched: 10. CDR3 nucleotides: TGCAGCGCCGGCCCCAGGGGGCCAGCCGGGGAGCTGTTTTTT. Protein sequence: CSAGPRGPAGELFF.

This rearrangement joins TRBV7-8 to TRBJ2-1, with 9 bases aligning to TRBD2. This CDR3 has 16 residues. From germline, CDR1 is SGHVS and CDR2 FQNEAQ. After removal of 3 bases from V and 4 bases from J, the junction contained 7 bases not matched to a gene. The CDR3 bases are TGTGCCAGCAGCTTGGGCGCGGGGGGGTTTTACAATGAGCAGTTCTTC. Protein product: CASSLGAGGFYNEQFF.